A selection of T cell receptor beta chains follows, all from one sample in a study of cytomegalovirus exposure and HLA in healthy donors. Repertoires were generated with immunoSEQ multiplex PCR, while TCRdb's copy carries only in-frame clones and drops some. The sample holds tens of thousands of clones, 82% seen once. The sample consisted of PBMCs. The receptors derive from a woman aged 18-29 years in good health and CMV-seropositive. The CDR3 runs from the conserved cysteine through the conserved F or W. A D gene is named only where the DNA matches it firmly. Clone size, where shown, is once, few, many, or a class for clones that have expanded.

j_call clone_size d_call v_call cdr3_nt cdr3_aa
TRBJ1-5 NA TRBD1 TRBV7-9 TGTGCCAGCAGCCCAACAGGGGGGTGGAATCAGCCCCAGCATTTT CASSPTGGWNQPQHF
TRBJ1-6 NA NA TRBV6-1 TGTGCCAGCAGTGTGACAGTTGAAGGTTCCTCACCCCTCCACTTT CASSVTVEGSSPLHF
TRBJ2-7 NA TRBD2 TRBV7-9 TGTTCCAGCAGCTACTTGGGGGGGACTAGCGGGACCTCCTACGAGCAGTACTTC CSSSYLGGTSGTSYEQYF
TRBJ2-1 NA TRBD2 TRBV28 TGTGCCAGCAGTGTGCGGGGGGCGAACTTATTGGATGAGCAGTTCTTC CASSVRGANLLDEQFF
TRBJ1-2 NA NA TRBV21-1 TGTGCCAGCAGCCCCTTAGGCAGGGGCTTTAACTATGGCTACACCTTC CASSPLGRGFNYGYTF
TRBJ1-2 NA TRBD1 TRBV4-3 TGCGCCAGCAGCCAAGATCGATCATCGGGACAGAGCTATGGCTACACCTTC CASSQDRSSGQSYGYTF
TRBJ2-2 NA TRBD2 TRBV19 TGTGCCAGTAGCCGGGGACTAGCGGGGGGTAACACCGGGGAGCTGTTTTTT CASSRGLAGGNTGELFF
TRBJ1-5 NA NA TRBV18 TGTGCCAGCTCACCACCGGCTGGGGCGGATCATAGCAATCAGCCCCAGCATTTT CASSPPAGADHSNQPQHF
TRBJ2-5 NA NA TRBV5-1 TGCGCCAGCAGCTTGGACGTTTTGGGGGCAGAGACCCAGTACTTC CASSLDVLGAETQYF
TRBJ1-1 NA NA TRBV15 TGTGCCACCAGCAGTCTACAGGAGAACACTGAAGCTTTCTTT CATSSLQENTEAFF
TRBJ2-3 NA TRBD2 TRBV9 TGTGCCAGCAGCTCGCGGGGGACTACAGATACGCAGTATTTT CASSSRGTTDTQYF
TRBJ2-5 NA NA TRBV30 TGTGCCTGGAGCCAGACTAGCCAAGAGACCCAGTACTTC CAWSQTSQETQYF
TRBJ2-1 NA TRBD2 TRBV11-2 TGTGCCAGCAGGGGACTAGACGGTAACTTAAACTACAATGAGCAGTTCTTC CASRGLDGNLNYNEQFF
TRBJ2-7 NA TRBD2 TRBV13 TGTGCCAGCACCCGAGGCGTAGCGGGAGTAGGCTACGAGCAGTACTTC CASTRGVAGVGYEQYF
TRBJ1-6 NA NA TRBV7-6 TGTGCCAGCAGCACCCGCAGTGATTCACCCCTCCACTTT CASSTRSDSPLHF
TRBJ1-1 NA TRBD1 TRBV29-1 TGCAGCGTTGAAGGAATTTACAGGGGCATAGGGCTGAACACTGAAGCTTTCTTT CSVEGIYRGIGLNTEAFF
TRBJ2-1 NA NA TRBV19 TGTGCCAGTAGTCTCTACAGGGAGCAGTTCTTC CASSLYREQFF
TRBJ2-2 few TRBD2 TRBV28 TGTGCCAGCAGTTTATGGACTAGCGGGAACACCGGGGAGCTGTTTTTT CASSLWTSGNTGELFF
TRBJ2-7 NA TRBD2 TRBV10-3 TGTGCCATCAGAGACCCTTTAGCGGGTCTTAACCTTACCCACTCCTACGAGCAGTACTTC CAIRDPLAGLNLTHSYEQYF
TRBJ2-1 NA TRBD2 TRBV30 TGTGCCTGGAGCCAGAGCGGGGGGCCCTACAATGAGCAGTTCTTC CAWSQSGGPYNEQFF
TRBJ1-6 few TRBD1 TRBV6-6 TGTGCCAGCATTCGACAGGGGCGAAATTCACCCCTCCACTTT CASIRQGRNSPLHF
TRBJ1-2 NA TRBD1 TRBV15 TGTGCCACCAGCAGAGCCGGGACAGGGAACTATGGCTACACCTTC CATSRAGTGNYGYTF
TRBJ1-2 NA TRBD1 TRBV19 TGTGCCAGTAGTATAGGAGCAGGGGGGAACTATGGCTACACCTTC CASSIGAGGNYGYTF
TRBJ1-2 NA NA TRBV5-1 TGCGCCAGCAGCTTGGGGGCAGCAGTTAACTATGGCTACACCTTC CASSLGAAVNYGYTF
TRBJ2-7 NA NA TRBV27 TGTGCCAGCAGTTTATCCTTTTCCTACGAGCAGTACTTC CASSLSFSYEQYF
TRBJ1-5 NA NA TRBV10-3 TGTGCCATCAGTGAGACCACAGGTAATCAGCCCCAGCATTTT CAISETTGNQPQHF
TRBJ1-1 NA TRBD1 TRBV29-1 TGCAGCGCCCCCGGAGGGACAGTGAACACTGAAGCTTTCTTT CSAPGGTVNTEAFF
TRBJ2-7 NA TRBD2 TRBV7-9 TGTGCCAGCAGCTTAGCGCTAGCGGGGGGCGAGCAGTACTTC CASSLALAGGEQYF
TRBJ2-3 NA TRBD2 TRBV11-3 TGTGCCAGCAGCTTAGGAAGGCGGGAGAATGAGGCAGATACGCAGTATTTT CASSLGRRENEADTQYF
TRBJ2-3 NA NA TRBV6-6 TGTGCCAGTGGGACTGGCACAGATACGCAGTATTTT CASGTGTDTQYF
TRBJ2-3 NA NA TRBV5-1 TGCGCCAGCAGCTTTAGTAGTGGTACGCAGTATTTT CASSFSSGTQYF
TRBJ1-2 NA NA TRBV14 TGTGCCAGCAGCCATTTTCCGGGAGGCTACACCTTC CASSHFPGGYTF
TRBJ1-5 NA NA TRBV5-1 TGCGCCGGGGGAGCGGGGCGTCGATGGAATCAGCCCCAGCATTTT CAGGAGRRWNQPQHF
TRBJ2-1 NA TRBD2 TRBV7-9 TGTGCCAGCAGCTCTAAAAGACTAGCGGGAGTTTACGGTGAGCAGTTCTTC CASSSKRLAGVYGEQFF
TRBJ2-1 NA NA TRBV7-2 TGTGCCAGCAGCTTAGTGTTGCAGGGGTTGGTTGAGCAGTTCTTC CASSLVLQGLVEQFF
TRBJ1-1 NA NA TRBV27 TGTGCCAGCAGTTTATCCCCAGGTATGAACACTGAAGCTTTCTTT CASSLSPGMNTEAFF
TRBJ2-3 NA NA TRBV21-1 TGTGCCAGCACCGATATTCGGGGGGGGAGCACAGATACGCAGTATTTT CASTDIRGGSTDTQYF
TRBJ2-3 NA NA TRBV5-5 TGTGCCAGCAGCCCCATGACAGATACGCAGTATTTT CASSPMTDTQYF
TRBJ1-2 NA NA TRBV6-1 TGTGCCAGCAGTGGCTACGGAGGGGGGGCGGACTATGGCTACACCTTC CASSGYGGGADYGYTF
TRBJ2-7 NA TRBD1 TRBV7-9 TGTGCCAGCAGCTTAGCCGGCAGGGGGTTAGACGAGCAGTACTTC CASSLAGRGLDEQYF